The 25 T cell receptor beta chains presented below share a single source sample, sequenced in a study of blood T cell repertoires in COVID-19. Using immunoSEQ multiplex PCR, the repertoire was profiled, and TCRdb retains in-frame clones only, with some absent. The sample records approximately 200,000 clones, about 88% being singletons. Sequencing was performed on peripheral blood. The origin of the receptors is a woman aged 25 to 45 with active or convalescent COVID-19.

A word on this clone: The same CDR3 also results from other DNA sequences found in this sample. In DNA form, the CDR3 reads TGTGCCAGCAGTTACAGGGAGGGCCAGCCCCAGCATTTT. Translating it yields CASSYREGQPQHF. The genes are TRBV6-5 and TRBJ1-5; D not resolved. V lost 2 bases, J lost 7 bases, and 9 bases lay in between. Germline lookup yields CDR1 MNHEY and CDR2 SVGAGI. The CDR3 spans 13 residues.

This chain connects TRBV19 to TRBJ1-2; the D gene is possibly TRBD1 (5 bases). Trimming took 4 bases from V and 8 from J, leaving 14 bases between them. The CDR3 is made up of 13 amino acids. Germline V gene sequence: CDR1 LNHDA, CDR2 SQIVND (reference sequence). The CDR3 bases are TGTGCCAGTAGTAGACAGTCCTATTTGGGCTACACCTTC. As protein: CASSRQSYLGYTF.

The chain links TRBV18 to TRBJ2-7; TRBD1 matches at 11 bases. The CDR3 spans 14 residues. Losses at the gene ends were 8 bases for V and 6 bases for J; bases not matched to a gene: 9. CDR1 is KGHSH, CDR2 LQKENI, per germline. The CDR3 nucleotides read TGTGCCAGCCGAAACAGGGACAGGGGGTTCGAGCAGTACTTC. Protein product: CASRNRDRGFEQYF. The full variable domain, its missing parts supplied by reference TRBV18 and TRBJ2-7, is NAGVMQNPRHLVRRRGQEARLRCSPMKGHSHVYWYRQLPEEGLKFMVYLQKENIIDESGMPKERFSAEFPKEGPSILRIQQVVRGDSAAYFCASRNRDRGFEQYFGPGTRLTVT.

The rearrangement uses TRBV7-9 and TRBJ2-3, with 10 bases fitting TRBD2. After removal of 4 bases from V and 0 bases from J, the junction contained 4 bases not matched to a gene. The CDR3 length is 16 residues. Germline CDR1 reads SEHNR; CDR2 reads FQNEAQ (reference sequence). This CDR3 is CASSSPSGSSTDTQYF. For the CDR3, the DNA is TGTGCCAGCAGCTCTCCTAGCGGGAGCAGCACAGATACGCAGTATTTT.

This chain links TRBV18 with TRBJ2-2; D remains ambiguous. Germline V CDR1 and CDR2: KGHSH, LQKENI. The V end lost 3 bases, the J end lost 9 bases, and 8 bases lay between the germline ends. CDR3 size: 12 residues. The CDR3 protein is CASSPAERELFF. The CDR3 nucleotides are TGTGCCAGCTCACCGGCTGAAAGGGAGCTGTTTTTT. Full variable domain (rest looked up from reference TRBV18 and TRBJ2-2): NAGVMQNPRHLVRRRGQEARLRCSPMKGHSHVYWYRQLPEEGLKFMVYLQKENIIDESGMPKERFSAEFPKEGPSILRIQQVVRGDSAAYFCASSPAERELFFGEGSRLTVL.

The gene calls are TRBV11-3 and TRBJ2-7; 11 bases agree with TRBD1. CDR3 size: 18 residues. V shed 5 bases, J shed 4 bases, and the junction held 16 bases outside the gene matches. CDR1 and CDR2 from the germline V gene are SGHNT and YENEEA. The CDR3, as DNA: TGTGCCAGCAGCGTTAAACGCCCCGGGGACAGGGGGAGGTACGAGCAGTACTTC. Its protein product is CASSVKRPGDRGRYEQYF.

The V and J genes are TRBV5-1 and TRBJ2-1; no definite D call. The CDR3 is 15 residues long. The ends were cut back, 0 bases at V and 10 bases at J, with 17 bases in the middle. The germline V gene has CDR1 SGHRS and CDR2 YFSETQ. The CDR3 nucleotides read TGCGCCAGCAGCTTGGATCAATCGTTCCTTCGGGAGCAGTTCTTC. This gives the protein CASSLDQSFLREQFF.

This sequence joins TRBV9 and TRBJ1-1, with a possible D match to TRBD1 (6 bases). With 0 bases removed from V and 0 bases from J, the gap between germline ends came to 15 bases. The CDR3 is 17 residues long. In germline, CDR1 is SGDLS, CDR2 YYNGEE. The CDR3 coding sequence is TGTGCCAGCAGCGTAGGGAGCAGGGGTGAGGTGAACACTGAAGCTTTCTTT. It is translated as CASSVGSRGEVNTEAFF.

J is TRBJ2-3 and V is TRBV19; 10 bases are a match to TRBD1. Germline-derived CDR1 and CDR2 are LNHDA and SQIVND (reference sequence). Unmatched junction bases numbered 5, after V lost 6 bases and J lost 5 bases. CDR3 length: 14 residues. CDR3 bases: TGTGCCAGTAGCCGAGACAGGGGGCAAGATACGCAGTATTTT. Its translation is CASSRDRGQDTQYF.

The chain is built from TRBV5-4 and TRBJ2-6; D call uncertain. In germline, CDR1 is SGHNT, CDR2 YYREEE (reference sequence). This CDR3 comprises 14 residues. Trimming removed 5 bases at V and 0 bases at J, with 6 bases between. CDR3 coding DNA: TGTGCCAGCAGGCAGGACTCTGGGGCCAACGTCCTGACTTTC. As protein: CASRQDSGANVLTF.

The chain recombines TRBV21-1 with TRBJ2-2; the table calls TRBD1, which could not be checked here. TRBV21-1 is a documented pseudogene. CDR3 size: 17 residues. The CDR3 nucleotides are TGTGCCAGCAGCAGCCGGGACAGGGGGTCGGGCACCGGGGAGCTGTTTTTT. Its translation is CASSSRDRGSGTGELFF.

The genes are TRBV5-1 and TRBJ1-5, with a weak D call TRBD1 (5 bases). V lost 0 bases to trimming and J lost 5 bases, with 12 bases between them. The CDR3 covers 15 residues. Germline assignment: CDR1 SGHRS and CDR2 YFSETQ. CDR3 amino acids: CASSLGYGGDQPQHF. The CDR3 coding sequence is TGCGCCAGCAGCTTGGGTTATGGAGGGGATCAGCCCCAGCATTTT.

The chain couples TRBV27 to TRBJ1-6; a weak D match, TRBD1 (6 bases). The germline V gene has CDR1 MNHEY and CDR2 SMNVEV (reference sequence). CDR3 length equals 15 residues. V was pared by 5 bases and J by 6 bases, with 14 bases between. CDR3: CASSGQGNGNSPLHF. The DNA for the CDR3 is TGTGCCAGCAGTGGGCAGGGGAACGGTAATTCACCCCTCCACTTT.

The chain employs TRBV27 and TRBJ1-5; D is possibly TRBD1 (6 bases). Per germline, CDR1 MNHEY and CDR2 SMNVEV (reference sequence). The CDR3 loop spans 13 amino acids. Trimming removed 3 bases at V and 8 bases at J, with 11 bases between. The CDR3 here is CASSFKGDKPQHF. CDR3 sequence (DNA): TGTGCCAGCAGTTTTAAGGGGGACAAGCCCCAGCATTTT.

This clone was picked up a small number of times. The J gene is TRBJ1-4, the V gene TRBV2, with TRBD1 matching 9 bases. The CDR3 consists of 13 residues. Germline V gives CDR1 SNHLY, CDR2 FYNNEI. The trim removed 7 bases at V and 7 bases at J, leaving 4 bases unmatched. The CDR3 region is CASKQGAPEKLFF. The CDR3 DNA reads TGTGCCAGCAAACAGGGGGCGCCTGAAAAACTGTTTTTT.

The rearrangement uses TRBV5-8 and TRBJ1-2; 8 nucleotides line up with TRBD1. V shed 2 bases, J shed 0 bases, and the junction held 6 bases outside the gene matches. The CDR3 has 16 residues. CDR1 SGHTS and CDR2 YDEGEE come from the germline V gene. CDR3 nucleotide sequence: TGTGCCAGCAGCTTCAGGGGGCCACAAGCTAACTATGGCTACACCTTC. Translating gives CASSFRGPQANYGYTF. Full variable domain (missing parts from reference TRBV5-8 and TRBJ1-2): EAGVTQSPTHLIKTRGQQATLRCSPISGHTSVYWYQQALGLGLQFLLWYDEGEERNRGNFPPRFSGRQFPNYSSELNVNALELEDSALYLCASSFRGPQANYGYTFGSGTRLTVV.

This clone was counted a single time. The V gene is TRBV19, the J gene TRBJ2-7; perhaps TRBD2 as D (6 bases). In germline, CDR1 is LNHDA, CDR2 SQIVND (reference sequence). This CDR3 comprises 14 residues. Trimming left V 1 base short and J 1 base short, with 8 bases between. This CDR3 reads CASSIGGVSYEQYF. The CDR3 DNA is TGTGCCAGTAGTATAGGGGGGGTATCCTACGAGCAGTACTTC.

The chain employs TRBV11-2 and TRBJ1-2; a weak D match, TRBD1 (5 bases). Germline lookup yields CDR1 SGHAT and CDR2 FQNNGV. V dropped 5 bases and J dropped 4 bases, with 8 bases sitting between them. This CDR3 comprises 12 residues. CDR3 bases: TGTGCCAGCAGCCTGGGACTCTATGGCTACACCTTC. Protein product: CASSLGLYGYTF.

The chain is built from TRBV7-9 and TRBJ1-1; maybe TRBD1 (5 bases). V gave up 1 base and J gave up 1 base, with 10 bases separating them. Germline V gene lookup returns CDR1 SEHNR and CDR2 FQNEAQ (reference sequence). This CDR3 comprises 15 residues. Here the CDR3 reads CASSLGGARNTEAFF. In DNA, the CDR3 is TGTGCCAGCAGCTTAGGGGGCGCAAGGAACACTGAAGCTTTCTTT.

The gene calls are TRBV14 and TRBJ1-6, with 7 bases matching TRBD1. Germline V gene lookup returns CDR1 SGHDN and CDR2 FVKESK. The ends lost 6 bases at V and 7 bases at J; junction bases unmatched: 9. The CDR3 sequence is 15 residues long. This chain's CDR3 is CASRHQKTGNSPLHF. CDR3 coding DNA: TGTGCCAGCAGGCATCAAAAGACAGGGAATTCACCCCTCCACTTT.

The gene calls are TRBV6-5 and TRBJ1-2, with D tentatively TRBD1 (6 bases). In germline, CDR1 is MNHEY, CDR2 SVGAGI. V gave up 5 bases and J gave up 1 base, with 14 bases separating them. CDR3 length: 15 residues. The CDR3, as DNA: TGTGCCAGCAGTCCGACAGGCGAGTTTAACTATGGCTACACCTTC. Amino acids: CASSPTGEFNYGYTF.

This sequence joins TRBV28 and TRBJ1-2; 9 nucleotides agree with TRBD1. This CDR3 is built from 16 residues. V was clipped by 5 bases and J by 1 base; unmatched bases: 8. The germline V gene has CDR1 MDHEN and CDR2 SYDVKM. The CDR3 region is CASSEQGAPLNYGYTF. CDR3 bases: TGTGCCAGCAGTGAACAGGGGGCGCCACTTAACTATGGCTACACCTTC.

The chain is built from TRBV7-9 and TRBJ2-3, with D possibly matching TRBD1 (5 bases). Germline V gene lookup returns CDR1 SEHNR and CDR2 FQNEAQ (reference sequence). This CDR3 has 15 amino acids. The V gene lost 2 bases and the J gene lost 5 bases, with 14 bases spanning the gap. CDR3: CASSLIQAPKDTQYF. The CDR3, as DNA: TGTGCCAGCAGCTTAATACAGGCCCCGAAAGATACGCAGTATTTT.

V is TRBV7-9 and J is TRBJ2-3; tentative D call: TRBD1 (6 bases). The CDR3 runs to 15 residues. V lost 5 bases, J lost 0 bases, and 12 bases lay in between. CDR1 SEHNR and CDR2 FQNEAQ come from the germline V gene (reference sequence). The CDR3 nucleotides read TGTGCCAGCAGCCCGACAGGAGTCAGCACAGATACGCAGTATTTT. Translation gives CASSPTGVSTDTQYF.

This chain joins TRBV5-6 and TRBJ1-1, with 9 bases identical to TRBD1. Unmatched junction bases numbered 12, after V lost 4 bases and J lost 11 bases. The CDR3 is 14 amino acids. Germline V gene lookup returns CDR1 SGHDT and CDR2 YYEEEE. The CDR3 nucleotides are TGTGCCAGCAGCCCTGACACCGGGACAGGGCTTGCTTTCTTT. Translation: CASSPDTGTGLAFF.